Presented here are 27 T cell receptor beta chains from one specimen sequenced in a study of T cells in Graves' hyperthyroidism and ophthalmopathy. Amplified TCR beta CDR3 regions came from RNA transcripts. First-round RT-PCR with HTBI primers amplified the TCR CDR3 region. Using its own MiXCR run on the multiplex PCR reads, TCRdb lists one record per CDR3 protein. The table includes 460,000 or so distinct CDR3 sequences, approximately 15% detected once. Sequenced sample: blood. The receptors were gathered from a woman younger than 30 with Graves' hyperthyroidism.

The J gene is TRBJ2-1, the V gene TRBV30; 16 nucleotides match TRBD2. Germline V gene lookup returns CDR1 GTSNPN and CDR2 SVGIG (reference sequence). With V trimmed by 3 bases and J by 15 bases, 14 bases remained unmatched. The CDR3 runs 16 residues. The CDR3 DNA sequence: TGTGCCTGGAGCGCTCTAGGGACTAGCGGGAGGGCCGCCACGTTCTTC. This translates into CAWSALGTSGRAATFF.

About this clonotype itself: A read error is possible here, since a much larger clone lies one base away. CDR3 amino acids: CSVDWGRAYNEQFF. The CDR3 region has the DNA TGCAGCGTTGATTGGGGCAGGGCTTACAATGAGCAGTTCTTC. The gene calls are TRBV29-1 and TRBJ2-1; tentative D call: TRBD1 (5 bases). Trimming pared 3 bases from V and 4 bases from J, leaving 13 bases between. This CDR3 is 14 amino acids long. CDR1 and CDR2 from the germline V gene are SQVTM and ANQGSEA.

This clonotype has at least ten counts. The rearrangement joins TRBV4-1 to TRBJ2-7; possibly TRBD1 for D (6 bases). Germline V gives CDR1 MGHRA, CDR2 YSYEKL. V was trimmed by 0 bases and J by 4 bases, leaving 16 bases between them. This CDR3 spans 16 amino acids. CDR3 coding DNA: TGCGCCAGCAGCCAAGAGAGACGGCAGGGGTGGTACGAGCAGTACGTC. It yields the protein CASSQERRQGWYEQYV.

This clonotype was detected ten times or more. The rearrangement uses TRBV12-3 or TRBV12-4 and TRBJ2-7, with D hard to call. V shed 0 bases and J shed 2 bases, with 5 bases lying between them. This CDR3 contains 13 residues. The CDR3 region is CASSLAPTYEQYF. DNA for the CDR3: TGTGCCAGCAGTTTAGCGCCAACCTACGAGCAGTACTTC.

This clonotype was counted ten times or more. This chain uses TRBV3-1 with TRBJ2-1; possible D gene TRBD2, 6 bases. The CDR3 consists of 17 residues. Germline CDR1 reads LGHDT; CDR2 reads YNNKEL (reference sequence). V lost 4 bases and J lost 2, with 18 bases in between. CDR3 sequence reads: CASSLSGDPEAYNEQFF. CDR3 nucleotide sequence: TGTGCCAGCAGCCTTAGCGGAGACCCAGAGGCCTACAATGAGCAGTTCTTC.

This clonotype was recorded at least ten times. The chain has TRBV2 and TRBJ1-2; 8 positions agree with TRBD1. J was trimmed by 3 bases and V by 8 bases; bases with no gene match: 5. Germline CDR1 SNHLY, CDR2 FYNNEI. This CDR3 is 13 amino acids long. The CDR3 coding sequence is TGTGCCAGCGGAAAGGGACAGGACTATGGCTACACCTTC. It codes for CASGKGQDYGYTF.

The V and J genes are TRBV7-3 and TRBJ2-3; the D gene is possibly TRBD2 (5 bases). This CDR3 has 15 amino acids. Trimming took 2 bases from V and 1 from J, leaving 10 bases between them. Germline values: CDR1 SGHTA, CDR2 FQGTGA. For the CDR3, the DNA is TGTGCCAGCAGCTTAGACGGAGGCGGCACAGATACGCAGTATTTT. It translates to CASSLDGGGTDTQYF.

This clonotype was observed a handful of times. The rearrangement uses TRBV19 and TRBJ2-3; TRBD1 is a possible D gene (5 bases). This CDR3 contains 14 residues. V lost 3 bases and J 2 bases, leaving 9 bases between the germline ends. In germline, CDR1 is LNHDA, CDR2 SQIVND (reference sequence). The CDR3 protein is CASSIAGFTDTQYF. The CDR3 nucleotides read TGTGCCAGTAGTATCGCAGGGTTCACAGATACGCAGTATTTT.

The chain recombines TRBV12-3 or TRBV12-4 with TRBJ1-1; possibly TRBD1 for D (5 bases). V dropped 4 bases and J dropped 2 bases, with 11 bases sitting between them. The CDR3 contains 14 residues. CDR3: CASSSGLDNTEAFF. Written as DNA, the CDR3 is TGTGCCAGCAGTTCGGGACTTGACAACACTGAAGCTTTCTTT.

This clonotype was recorded many times. The chain has TRBV11-2 and TRBJ2-2, with 9 bases identical to TRBD1. The trim removed 2 bases at V and 7 bases at J, leaving 5 bases unmatched. The germline V gene encodes CDR1 SGHAT and CDR2 FQNNGV. CDR3 length equals 15 residues. The CDR3 protein is CASSLTGQGGGELFF. In DNA form, the CDR3 reads TGTGCCAGCAGCTTAACGGGACAGGGCGGCGGGGAGCTGTTTTTT. The full variable domain, in which reference TRBV11-2 and TRBJ2-2 provide the parts outside the CDR3, is EAGVAQSPRYKIIEKRQSVAFWCNPISGHATLYWYQQILGQGPKLLIQFQNNGVVDDSQLPKDRFSAERLKGVDSTLKIQPAKLEDSAVYLCASSLTGQGGGELFFGEGSRLTVL.

This clonotype occurred many times. V is TRBV6-1 and J is TRBJ2-5; 8 nucleotides match TRBD1. Germline trimming cut 4 bases from V and 5 bases from J; bases unmatched to any gene: 6. The CDR3 is 14 amino acids. CDR1 and CDR2 from the germline V gene are MNHNS and SASEGT. The CDR3 region is CASSGRTGSETQYF. CDR3 sequence (DNA): TGTGCCAGCAGTGGGAGGACAGGGAGTGAGACCCAGTACTTC.

This clonotype was picked up a small number of times. V is TRBV5-1 and J is TRBJ2-2, with D perhaps matching TRBD1 or TRBD2 (5 bases each). The CDR3 covers 14 residues. Germline V gene sequence: CDR1 SGHRS, CDR2 YFSETQ. V was trimmed by 4 bases and J by 8 bases, leaving 15 bases between them. The CDR3 DNA is TGCGCCAGCAGCGCCCGGGACCTCGCGGGGGAGCTGTTTTTT. Protein product: CASSARDLAGELFF. The variable domain in full, completed from reference TRBV5-1 and TRBJ2-2, reads KAGVTQTPRYLIKTRGQQVTLSCSPISGHRSVSWYQQTPGQGLQFLFEYFSETQRNKGNFPGRFSGRQFSNSRSEMNVSTLELGDSALYLCASSARDLAGELFFGEGSRLTVL.

This clonotype was observed many times. The V call is TRBV6-2 or TRBV6-3, the J call TRBJ1-1; weak D call: TRBD1 (5 bases). This CDR3 is 19 amino acids long. The germline gives CDR1 MNHEY, CDR2 SVGEGT. Trimming took off 0 bases at V and 2 bases at J, with 22 bases between the two ends. This CDR3 reads CASSYSSKTDPSPNTEAFF. The CDR3 bases are TGTGCCAGCAGTTACTCGAGCAAGACAGACCCCAGTCCTAACACTGAAGCTTTCTTT.

This clonotype has a count of ten or more. This chain uses TRBV5-4 with TRBJ2-1, with 11 nucleotides matching TRBD1. V was pared by 4 bases and J by 0 bases, with 9 bases of the junction left unmatched. CDR3 length: 18 amino acids. Germline CDR1 SGHNT, CDR2 YYREEE (reference sequence). The CDR3 region has the DNA TGTGCCAGCAGCCGGAAGGCCGGGACAGGGGGCTCCTACAATGAGCAGTTCTTC. It yields the protein CASSRKAGTGGSYNEQFF. Full variable domain (missing parts from reference TRBV5-4 and TRBJ2-1): ETGVTQSPTHLIKTRGQQVTLRCSSQSGHNTVSWYQQALGQGPQFIFQYYREEENGRGNFPPRFSGLQFPNYSSELNVNALELDDSALYLCASSRKAGTGGSYNEQFFGPGTRLTVL.

The rearrangement links TRBV24-1 to TRBJ2-5, with TRBD2 matching over 7 bases. Unmatched junction bases numbered 3, after V lost 4 bases and J lost 5 bases. From germline, CDR1 is KGHDR and CDR2 SFDVKD. The CDR3 is 13 residues long. In DNA, the CDR3 is TGTGCCACCAGTGAAGCGGGATTGGAGACCCAGTACTTC. This codes for CATSEAGLETQYF.

The rearrangement links TRBV10-3 to TRBJ2-7; D possibly corresponds to TRBD2 (6 bases). Between the trimmed V and J ends, which lost 0 bases and 3 bases, there was a span of 18 bases. CDR3 length: 17 amino acids. Germline CDR1 reads ENHRY; CDR2 reads SYGVKD. The CDR3 DNA reads as TGTGCCATCAGTGAGTCGAACGGGGGTGCGGGAAGCTACGAGCAGTACTTC. Its protein product is CAISESNGGAGSYEQYF.

V gene TRBV5-1 combines with J gene TRBJ2-7, with TRBD2 identical over 7 bases. The CDR3 runs to 15 residues. J was trimmed by 3 bases and V by 6 bases; bases with no gene match: 12. The V gene's germline CDR1 is SGHRS and CDR2 YFSETQ. The CDR3 DNA follows: TGCGCCAGCATGCCAGGAGCTAGCGGCGTCTACGAGCAGTACTTC. Protein product: CASMPGASGVYEQYF.

This clonotype was counted at least ten times. This chain uses TRBV30 with TRBJ2-1; D is unclear. The CDR3 is 14 amino acids. The V gene lost 3 bases and the J gene lost 7 bases, with 16 bases spanning the gap. Per germline, CDR1 GTSNPN and CDR2 SVGIG (reference sequence). This chain's CDR3 is CAWRTWEIKNEQFF. DNA of the CDR3: TGTGCCTGGAGGACGTGGGAAATTAAGAATGAGCAGTTCTTC.

This clonotype was detected many times. This chain uses TRBV30 with TRBJ1-5; maybe TRBD1 (6 bases). Germline-derived CDR1 and CDR2 are GTSNPN and SVGIG (reference sequence). This CDR3 spans 15 amino acids. Trimming shortened V by 2 bases and J by 3 bases, and 14 bases separated the two germline ends. CDR3 sequence (DNA): TGTGCCTGGAGTTTTGGGGGGCTCGACAATCAGCCCCAGCATTTT. This encodes CAWSFGGLDNQPQHF.

This clonotype was seen at least ten times. J is TRBJ2-7 and V is TRBV27; weak D call: TRBD1 (6 bases). V shed 6 bases and J shed 1 base, with 13 bases lying between them. This CDR3 has 14 amino acids. Germline lookup yields CDR1 MNHEY and CDR2 SMNVEV (reference sequence). CDR3: CASSRRDTSYEQYF. In nucleotides, the CDR3 is TGTGCCAGCAGCCGCCGGGACACTTCCTACGAGCAGTACTTC.

This clonotype appeared many times. The rearrangement links TRBV30 to TRBJ1-2; D gene ambiguous. The ends were cut back, 0 bases at V and 4 bases at J, with 6 bases in the middle. The CDR3 sequence is 12 residues long. Germline assignment: CDR1 GTSNPN and CDR2 SVGIG (reference sequence). The CDR3 nucleotides read TGTGCCTGGAGTGTACAATCCTATGGCTACACCTTC. This sequence encodes CAWSVQSYGYTF.

This clonotype showed up many times. The gene calls are TRBV9 and TRBJ2-5; D may be TRBD1 or TRBD2 (5 bases each). Germline loops: CDR1 SGDLS, CDR2 YYNGEE. The V end was cut by 4 bases, the J end by 4 bases, with 17 bases between. This CDR3 has 15 amino acids. CDR3 sequence (DNA): TGTGCCAGCAGCCCCTGGGGGAGTAGCGCAGAGACCCAGTACTTC. This codes for CASSPWGSSAETQYF.

A few counts support this clonotype. The rearrangement links TRBV5-1 to TRBJ2-3; D is possibly TRBD2 (5 bases). The germline V gene encodes CDR1 SGHRS and CDR2 YFSETQ. V was trimmed by 4 bases and J by 2 bases, leaving 11 bases between them. This CDR3 spans 14 amino acids. CDR3 coding DNA: TGCGCCAGCAGCACGGACTCCAACACAGATACGCAGTATTTT. The encoded protein is CASSTDSNTDTQYF.

V and J are TRBV29-1 and TRBJ1-5, with TRBD1 matching over 10 bases. V lost 6 bases and J lost 2; bases outside the gene matches: 1. The CDR3 totals 13 residues. CDR1 SQVTM and CDR2 ANQGSEA come from the germline V gene. Here the CDR3 DNA reads TGCAGCGTGACAGGGGGCGGCAATCAGCCCCAGCATTTT. Residues: CSVTGGGNQPQHF.

There are many counts of this clonotype. The chain links TRBV27 to TRBJ1-6, with D uncertain. From germline, CDR1 is MNHEY and CDR2 SMNVEV (reference sequence). The V and J ends lost 8 bases and 8 bases respectively, with 13 bases between them. This CDR3 has 13 residues. The CDR3 DNA reads TGTGCCAGCCAAACGGGAGGGCATTCACCCCTCCACTTT. As protein: CASQTGGHSPLHF.

This clonotype showed up just a few times. The rearrangement uses TRBV5-1 and TRBJ2-2; 13 nucleotides agree with TRBD2. This CDR3 has 16 residues. Unmatched junction bases numbered 3, after V lost 2 bases and J lost 5 bases. Germline V gives CDR1 SGHRS, CDR2 YFSETQ. The CDR3 DNA reads as TGCGCCAGCAGCTTCCCGGGACTAGCGGGAACCGGGGAGCTGTTTTTT. It is translated as CASSFPGLAGTGELFF.

This clonotype appeared many times. The rearrangement uses TRBV20-1 and TRBJ1-2; possibly TRBD1 for D (5 bases). Trimming took off 0 bases at V and 3 bases at J, with 8 bases between the two ends. CDR1 is DFQATT, CDR2 SNEGSKA, per germline (reference sequence). This CDR3 spans 13 amino acids. In DNA form, the CDR3 reads TGCAGTGCTAGAGATACGGGGGACTATGGCTACACCTTC. As protein: CSARDTGDYGYTF.